The sequence of this T cell receptor (beta chain) was determined in a study of CD4 T cells in relation to SARS-CoV-2 and coronaviruses. About the research overall: Crossreactive spike epitopes shared across donors were mapped to their HLA restriction.

The unexposed donors gave CD4+ T cells in about 2010-2019, prior to COVID-19. CD4+ T cells were isolated from the cells after around 9 days of culture. On days 3 and 7, cultures got half fresh IL-2 medium. As to this clone: What it recognizes is unknown.

Germline V CDR1 and CDR2: SEHNR, FQNEAQ (reference sequence). V was shortened by 1 base and J by 3 bases, with 6 bases between the two germline ends. The CDR3 extends over 13 amino acids. Findings and limits, study-wide: In approximately 71% of donors, memory CD4+ clonotypes crossrecognized SARS-CoV-2 and at least one common cold coronavirus spike.

Libraries were prepared by immunoSEQ multiplex PCR; TCRdb keeps only in-frame clonotypes and omits some of them. The data show about 20,000 clones, with approximately 70% seen just once and 20% to 25% held by the top ten. Sample: CD4+ T cells from PBMCs, cultured in vitro. This clonotype originated in a human donor in good health. The chain links TRBV7-9 to TRBJ2-5; possible D gene TRBD1, 6 bases. The CDR3, as DNA: TGTGCCAGCAGCTTAGGGACAGAAGAGACCCAGTACTTC. Amino acids: CASSLGTEETQYF.